The next 3 T cell receptor beta chains were all read from a single sample in a study of blood T cells in healthy people across ages. A J-beta primer mix and a sample-barcoded 5' primer were used in a second PCR of about 7 to 12 cycles. TCRdb re-analysed the 5' RACE reads in MiXCR, keeping a single row per CDR3 protein. This table holds roughly 800,000 distinct CDR3 sequences, roughly 25% found once. The same data also went into a second study, on T cells of mothers and their children.

The material sequenced was blood. Every receptor here comes from a boy younger than 18 in good health.

This clonotype was detected ten times or more. V gene TRBV12-3 or TRBV12-4 combines with J gene TRBJ2-2; 9 nucleotides agree with TRBD2. V shed 5 bases, J shed 7 bases, and the junction held 8 bases outside the gene matches. CDR3 length: 15 residues. The CDR3 here is CASSPQREAGGELFF. The CDR3 region has the DNA TGTGCCAGCAGTCCCCAGCGGGAGGCGGGCGGGGAGCTGTTTTTT.

Remarks on this clonotype: The final CDR3 position lacks the conserved phenylalanine or tryptophan, pointing to a likely read error. The J gene is TRBJ2-5, the V gene TRBV7-3, with 9 bases aligning to TRBD2. The germline gives CDR1 SGHTA, CDR2 FQGTGA. CDR3 size: 15 residues. V shed 5 bases, J shed 2 bases, and the junction held 6 bases outside the gene matches. The CDR3 DNA is TGTGCCAGCAGCCCAAAAGCGGGGGGACAAGAGACCCAGTACCTC. It yields the protein CASSPKAGGQETQYL.

This clonotype was counted a few times. The chain recombines TRBV12-3 or TRBV12-4 with TRBJ1-1, with D possibly matching TRBD1 (5 bases). The CDR3 is made up of 14 amino acids. The V gene lost 6 bases and the J gene lost 2 bases, with 13 bases spanning the gap. CDR3 nucleotides: TGTGCCAGCAGCCATCGACAGAGTAACACTGAAGCTTTCTTT. It yields the protein CASSHRQSNTEAFF.